This passage covers 5 T cell receptor beta chains from one sample sequenced in a study of blood T cell repertoires in COVID-19. Measured with immunoSEQ multiplex PCR; TCRdb has only the in-frame clones, and not every one. This table has tens of thousands of clones, more than 75% appearing once. The sequencing input was peripheral blood. These receptor sequences come from a woman older than 75 with active or convalescent COVID-19.

The rearrangement uses TRBV6-5 and TRBJ2-5, with TRBD1 as a possible D gene (5 bases). Germline values: CDR1 MNHEY, CDR2 SVGAGI. V was cut by 5 bases and J by 6 bases, with 13 bases left in between. The CDR3 extends over 13 amino acids. The CDR3 here is CASSTSAGQTQYF. The DNA for the CDR3 is TGTGCCAGCAGTACCTCGGCAGGGCAGACCCAGTACTTC.

This clone occurred a few times. This rearrangement joins TRBV5-1 to TRBJ1-6; 8 bases line up with TRBD1. Losses at the gene ends were 4 bases for V and 7 bases for J; bases not matched to a gene: 7. The CDR3 sequence is 15 residues long. Germline CDR1 SGHRS, CDR2 YFSETQ. The CDR3 spells CASSPRGQANSPLHF. CDR3 bases: TGCGCCAGCAGCCCCAGGGGGCAGGCCAATTCACCCCTCCACTTT.

The rearrangement uses TRBV5-1 and TRBJ1-3; 9 bases map to TRBD1. V lost 3 bases to trimming and J lost 1 base; unmatched junction nucleotides: 5. CDR1 SGHRS and CDR2 YFSETQ come from the germline V gene. The CDR3 runs 16 residues. CDR3 DNA sequence: TGCGCCAGCAGCTGGACAGGGGTCGGATCTGGAAACACCATATATTTT. Its protein product is CASSWTGVGSGNTIYF.

This chain links TRBV25-1 with TRBJ1-2; 10 positions match TRBD1. The CDR3 totals 13 residues. The ends lost 6 bases at V and 8 bases at J; junction bases unmatched: 6. Germline CDR1 is MGHDK and CDR2 is SYGVNS. CDR3 DNA: TGTGCCAGCAGCCCCGGGACAGGGGACGGCTACACCTTC. Its protein product is CASSPGTGDGYTF.

The genes are TRBV29-1 and TRBJ1-1; TRBD1 matches at 7 bases. J gave up 5 bases and V 4 bases, and 4 bases lay outside the gene matches. Per germline, CDR1 SQVTM and CDR2 ANQGSEA. The length of the CDR3 is 12 residues. This CDR3 reads CSVGTGQTEAFF. CDR3 DNA: TGCAGCGTTGGGACGGGACAGACTGAAGCTTTCTTT.